The rows below give T cell receptor beta chains drawn from one sample of a study of blood T cell repertoires in COVID-19. The assay was immunoSEQ multiplex PCR, and TCRdb's table has in-frame clones only and misses some. The sample lists roughly 60,000 clones; approximately 85% were seen once. The sample comprised peripheral blood. Receptors originate from a human donor in a cohort sampled during active COVID-19. Each CDR3 is given with its conserved first and last residue. D genes are given only for firm matches. Clone size is stated in some rows and not others, as once, few, many or a class when expanded.

J: TRBJ2-3; V: TRBV12-5; size: NA; D: NA; DNA: TGTGCTAGTGGTTTGGGGCTAGTTGGCACAGATACGCAGTATTTT; CDR3: CASGLGLVGTDTQYF
J: TRBJ1-1; V: TRBV7-9; size: NA; D: TRBD1; DNA: TGTGCCAGCAGCTCGGGACAGATGAACACTGAAGCTTTCTTT; CDR3: CASSSGQMNTEAFF
J: TRBJ2-7; V: TRBV4-3; size: NA; D: NA; DNA: TGCGCCAGCAGCCACGAGGGCGAGCAGTACTTC; CDR3: CASSHEGEQYF
J: TRBJ1-1; V: TRBV20-1; size: NA; D: NA; DNA: TGCAGTGCTAGCGGGAACAGTGAAGCTTTCTTT; CDR3: CSASGNSEAFF
J: TRBJ2-7; V: TRBV20-1; size: NA; D: TRBD2; DNA: TGCAGTGCTAGTCTGGGTAGCGGGGACGAGCAGTACTTC; CDR3: CSASLGSGDEQYF
J: TRBJ1-1; V: TRBV10-2; size: NA; D: NA; DNA: TGCGCCAGCAGTGAGTCGACCTACAGGGTCAAAAACACTGAAGCTTTCTTT; CDR3: CASSESTYRVKNTEAFF
J: TRBJ2-3; V: TRBV10-3; size: once; D: TRBD2; DNA: TGTGCCATCAGGCCGTTGGGGGAGGGGACAGATACGCAGTATTTT; CDR3: CAIRPLGEGTDTQYF
J: TRBJ2-7; V: TRBV9; size: few; D: NA; DNA: TGTGCCAGCAGCGTGAGCTGGGAGGCCACCCGGGGGCAGTACTTC; CDR3: CASSVSWEATRGQYF
J: TRBJ2-3; V: TRBV20-1; size: NA; D: NA; DNA: TGCAGTGCTAGTGTTCTCCCCCTAAGCACAGATACGCAGTATTTT; CDR3: CSASVLPLSTDTQYF
J: TRBJ1-1; V: TRBV7-9; size: NA; D: TRBD1; DNA: TGTGCCAGCAGTTTGTGGACAGGGGTAGAAGGGACTGAAGCTTTCTTT; CDR3: CASSLWTGVEGTEAFF
J: TRBJ2-3; V: TRBV5-8; size: NA; D: TRBD2; DNA: TGTGCCAGCAGCTTAACTAGCGGACTGACAGATACGCAGTATTTT; CDR3: CASSLTSGLTDTQYF
J: TRBJ2-3; V: TRBV15; size: NA; D: TRBD2; DNA: TGTGCCACCAGCGGCTCCGGGACTAGTACGGGCGATACGCAGTATTTT; CDR3: CATSGSGTSTGDTQYF
J: TRBJ2-5; V: TRBV19; size: NA; D: TRBD1; DNA: TGTGCCAGTAGTACAAAGGGCGGACAGGGCAAGTACTTC; CDR3: CASSTKGGQGKYF
J: TRBJ1-1; V: TRBV3-1/TRBV3-2; size: NA; D: NA; DNA: TGTGCCAGCAGCCCATCAGGGAACACTGAAGCTTTCTTT; CDR3: CASSPSGNTEAFF
J: TRBJ2-1; V: TRBV3-1/TRBV3-2; size: NA; D: TRBD2; DNA: TGTGCCAGCAGCCGCGGGAGGCAAAACAATGAGCAGTTCTTC; CDR3: CASSRGRQNNEQFF
J: TRBJ2-5; V: TRBV5-5; size: NA; D: NA; DNA: TGTGCCAGCAGCTTGGGCAGCCAAGAGACCCAGTACTTC; CDR3: CASSLGSQETQYF
J: TRBJ2-1; V: TRBV11-1; size: NA; D: TRBD2; DNA: TGTGCCAGCACGGGGGGTAATCCGGCCTACAATGAGCAGTTCTTC; CDR3: CASTGGNPAYNEQFF
J: TRBJ2-5; V: TRBV5-6; size: NA; D: TRBD1; DNA: TGTGCCAGCAGCTTTTTGGACAGGGTCGGGTACCAAGAGACCCAGTACTTC; CDR3: CASSFLDRVGYQETQYF
J: TRBJ2-7; V: TRBV6-5; size: many; D: TRBD1; DNA: TGTGCCAGCAGTCCTTGGGGACAGGGGCGGTACGAGCAGTACTTC; CDR3: CASSPWGQGRYEQYF
J: TRBJ2-7; V: TRBV25-1; size: once; D: NA; DNA: TGTGCCAGCAGTCCCCCAGCCGCGGGAATAGGCTCCTACGAGCAGTACTTC; CDR3: CASSPPAAGIGSYEQYF
J: TRBJ2-5; V: TRBV11-3; size: NA; D: TRBD2; DNA: TGTGCCAGCAGCCTACGGCTAGGGACTAGCGGGAGTGAGACCCAGTACTTC; CDR3: CASSLRLGTSGSETQYF
J: TRBJ1-2; V: TRBV15; size: NA; D: TRBD1; DNA: TGTGCCACCGCTCGACAGGGATCCATTCCGCACTACACCTTC; CDR3: CATARQGSIPHYTF
J: TRBJ2-7; V: TRBV4-2; size: NA; D: NA; DNA: TGTGCCAGCAGCCAAGATCGGTCCTATCAGCAGTACTTC; CDR3: CASSQDRSYQQYF
J: TRBJ1-5; V: TRBV29-1; size: NA; D: NA; DNA: TGCACCGCAGGGGAATTGAATCAGCCCCAGCATTTT; CDR3: CTAGELNQPQHF
J: TRBJ2-1; V: TRBV6-2/TRBV6-3; size: NA; D: TRBD2; DNA: TGTGCCAGCAGTTACGGGACTAGATACAATGAGCAGTTCTTC; CDR3: CASSYGTRYNEQFF
J: TRBJ1-1; V: TRBV18; size: once; D: NA; DNA: TGTGCCAGCTCACCTACGGAGGACACTGAAGCTTTCTTT; CDR3: CASSPTEDTEAFF
J: TRBJ2-7; V: TRBV6-2/TRBV6-3; size: NA; D: TRBD2; DNA: TGTGCCAGCAGTTACCAGACTAGCGGGGCGTCCTACGAGCAGTACTTC; CDR3: CASSYQTSGASYEQYF
J: TRBJ2-2; V: TRBV7-2; size: few; D: TRBD2; DNA: TGTGCCAGCAGCAAACAAAAAGCGGGAGGGCCCGGTGGCGGGGAGCTGTTTTTT; CDR3: CASSKQKAGGPGGGELFF
J: TRBJ2-7; V: TRBV21-1; size: few; D: NA; DNA: TGTGCCAGCAGCAAATTTGGGGACAGGGGCTACGAGCAGTACTTC; CDR3: CASSKFGDRGYEQYF
J: TRBJ2-7; V: TRBV6-6; size: NA; D: TRBD2; DNA: TGTGCCAGCAGTTACTCGGCTAGCGGAAACTCCTACGAGCAGTACTTC; CDR3: CASSYSASGNSYEQYF
J: TRBJ2-5; V: TRBV6-5; size: NA; D: TRBD2; DNA: TGTGCCAGCAGTTTGGGACTAGCGGGGGAGCAAGAGACCCAGTACTTC; CDR3: CASSLGLAGEQETQYF
J: TRBJ2-7; V: TRBV19; size: NA; D: NA; DNA: TGTGCCAGTAGTCGACCAGGGGCCGGTAAATACGAGCAGTACTTC; CDR3: CASSRPGAGKYEQYF